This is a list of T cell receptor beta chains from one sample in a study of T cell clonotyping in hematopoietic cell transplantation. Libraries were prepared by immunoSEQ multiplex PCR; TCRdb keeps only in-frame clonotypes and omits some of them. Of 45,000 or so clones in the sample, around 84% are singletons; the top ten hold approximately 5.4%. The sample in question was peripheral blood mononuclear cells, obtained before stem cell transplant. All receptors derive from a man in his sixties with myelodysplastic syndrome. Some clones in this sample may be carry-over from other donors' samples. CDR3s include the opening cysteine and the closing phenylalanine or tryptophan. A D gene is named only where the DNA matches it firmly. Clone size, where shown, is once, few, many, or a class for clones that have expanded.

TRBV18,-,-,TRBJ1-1,CASSPLADAKGAFF,TGTGCCAGCTCACCGTTGGCAGACGCCAAGGGAGCTTTCTTT
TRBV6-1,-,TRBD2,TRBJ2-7,CASSEPAGGSIYEQYF,TGTGCCAGCAGTGAACCCGCCGGGGGGTCTATCTACGAGCAGTACTTC
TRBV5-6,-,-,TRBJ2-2,CASSLVLGGELFF,TGTGCCAGCAGCTTGGTTCTGGGCGGGGAGCTGTTTTTT
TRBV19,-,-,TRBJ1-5,CASSGGEGIRINQPQHF,TGTGCCAGTAGTGGGGGGGAAGGCATCCGGATCAATCAGCCCCAGCATTTT
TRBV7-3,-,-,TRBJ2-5,CASSPGLRGQETQYF,TGTGCCAGCAGCCCCGGGCTTAGGGGCCAAGAGACCCAGTACTTC
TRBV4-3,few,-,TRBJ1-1,CASSHGVVGNTEAFF,TGCGCCAGCAGCCATGGGGTTGTTGGGAACACTGAAGCTTTCTTT
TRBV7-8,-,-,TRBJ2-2,CASSFLGSRPAPGELFF,TGTGCCAGCAGCTTTCTGGGGAGCAGGCCTGCACCCGGGGAGCTGTTTTTT
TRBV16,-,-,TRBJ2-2,CASSQLVTGELFF,TGTGCCAGCAGCCAATTGGTGACCGGGGAGCTGTTTTTT
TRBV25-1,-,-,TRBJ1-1,CASSEYGRTEAFF,TGTGCCAGCAGTGAATATGGCCGCACTGAAGCTTTCTTT
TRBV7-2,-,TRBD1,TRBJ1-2,CASSPRTGAKMAGGYTF,TGTGCCAGCAGCCCCCGGACAGGGGCGAAAATGGCGGGTGGCTACACCTTC
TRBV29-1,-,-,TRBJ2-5,CSVGGRVQETQYF,TGCAGCGTTGGGGGCCGGGTCCAAGAGACCCAGTACTTC
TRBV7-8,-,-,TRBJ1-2,CASSLDSPNYGYTF,TGTGCCAGCAGCTTAGACTCCCCTAACTATGGCTACACCTTC
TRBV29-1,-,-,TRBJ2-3,CSSRWTDTQYF,TGCAGCTCCCGGTGGACAGATACGCAGTATTTT
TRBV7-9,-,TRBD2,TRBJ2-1,CASLPRGTYNEQFF,TGTGCCAGTTTGCCGCGGGGGACCTACAATGAGCAGTTCTTC
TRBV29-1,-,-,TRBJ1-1,CSVRTETEAFF,TGCAGCGTCAGGACGGAGACAGAAGCTTTCTTT
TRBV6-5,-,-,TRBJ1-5,CASSSTPGSNQPQHF,TGTGCCAGCAGCTCGACCCCGGGTAGCAATCAGCCCCAGCATTTT
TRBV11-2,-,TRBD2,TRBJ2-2,CASSLFLSGGAGTGELFF,TGTGCCAGCAGCTTATTCCTTAGCGGGGGGGCCGGCACCGGGGAGCTGTTTTTT